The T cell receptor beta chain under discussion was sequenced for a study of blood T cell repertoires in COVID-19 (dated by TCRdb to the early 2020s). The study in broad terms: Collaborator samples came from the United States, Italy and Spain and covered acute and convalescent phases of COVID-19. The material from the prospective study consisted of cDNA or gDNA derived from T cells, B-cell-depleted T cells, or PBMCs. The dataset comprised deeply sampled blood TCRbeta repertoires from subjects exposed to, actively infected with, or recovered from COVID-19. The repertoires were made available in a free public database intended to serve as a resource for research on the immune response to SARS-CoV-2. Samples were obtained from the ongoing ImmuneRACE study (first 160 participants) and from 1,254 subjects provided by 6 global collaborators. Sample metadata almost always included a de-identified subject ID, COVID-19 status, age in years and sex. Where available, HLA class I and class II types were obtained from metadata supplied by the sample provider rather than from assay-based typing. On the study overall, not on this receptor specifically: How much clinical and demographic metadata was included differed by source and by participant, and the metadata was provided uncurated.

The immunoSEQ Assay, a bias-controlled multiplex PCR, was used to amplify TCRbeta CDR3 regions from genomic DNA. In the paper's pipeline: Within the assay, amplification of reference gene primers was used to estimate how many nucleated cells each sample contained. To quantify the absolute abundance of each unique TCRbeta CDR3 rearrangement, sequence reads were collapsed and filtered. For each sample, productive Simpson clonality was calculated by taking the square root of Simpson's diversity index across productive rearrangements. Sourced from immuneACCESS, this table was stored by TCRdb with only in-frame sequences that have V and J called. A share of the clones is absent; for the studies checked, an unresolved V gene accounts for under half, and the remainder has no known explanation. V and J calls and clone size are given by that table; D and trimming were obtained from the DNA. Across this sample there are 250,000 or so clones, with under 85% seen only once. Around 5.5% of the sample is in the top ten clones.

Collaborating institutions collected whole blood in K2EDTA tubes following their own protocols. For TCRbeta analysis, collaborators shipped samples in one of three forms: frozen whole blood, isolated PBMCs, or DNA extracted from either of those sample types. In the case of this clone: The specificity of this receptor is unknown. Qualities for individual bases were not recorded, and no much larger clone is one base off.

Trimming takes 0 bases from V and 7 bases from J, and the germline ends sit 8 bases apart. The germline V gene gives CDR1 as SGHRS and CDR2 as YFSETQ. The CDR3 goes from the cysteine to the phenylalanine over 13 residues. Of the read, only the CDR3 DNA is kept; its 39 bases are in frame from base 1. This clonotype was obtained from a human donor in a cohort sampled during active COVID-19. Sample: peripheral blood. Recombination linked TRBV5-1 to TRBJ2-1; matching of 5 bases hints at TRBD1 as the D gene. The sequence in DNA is TGCGCCAGCAGCTTGGCCAGGGCGAATGAGCAGTTCTTC. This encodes CASSLARANEQFF.